Presented here are 13 T cell receptor beta chains from one specimen sequenced in a study of T cell responses to AZD1222 COVID-19 vaccine. Sequencing was performed with immunoSEQ multiplex PCR; in TCRdb, only in-frame clones are kept and a portion is missing. In the table there are about 130,000 clones, roughly 94% of which are singletons. The sequences come from peripheral blood, collected on day 0 of AZD1222 vaccination. The receptors stem from an adult in good health.

V usage is TRBV7-9 and J usage is TRBJ1-4; 8 bases are a match to TRBD1. CDR3 length equals 16 residues. Trimming removed 2 bases from V and 2 bases from J; junction bases left unmatched: 4. In germline, CDR1 is SEHNR, CDR2 FQNEAQ (reference sequence). Here the CDR3 reads CASSLTGGSTNEKLFF. CDR3 DNA: TGTGCCAGCAGCTTAACAGGGGGGTCGACTAATGAAAAACTGTTTTTT.

This rearrangement joins TRBV4-3 to TRBJ2-7; no clear D. The CDR3 runs to 15 residues. CDR1 LGHNA and CDR2 YSLEER come from the germline V gene. Trimming cost V 0 bases and J 2 bases, with 11 bases left between them. Here the CDR3 DNA reads TGCGCCAGCAGCCAAGAAAAGGGTTTCCCCTACGAGCAGTACTTC. Translating gives CASSQEKGFPYEQYF.

The chain joins TRBV2 to TRBJ2-7; 8 bases match TRBD1. V lost 2 bases to trimming and J lost 5 bases; unmatched junction nucleotides: 11. CDR1 is SNHLY, CDR2 FYNNEI, per germline. This CDR3 has 16 amino acids. The CDR3 DNA sequence: TGTGCCAGCAGTGAACAGGGTGGCAGGGGGCTGGACGAGCAGTACTTC. It specifies CASSEQGGRGLDEQYF.

The J gene is TRBJ1-5, the V gene TRBV9; D gene unclear. The CDR3 consists of 13 residues. Germline V CDR1 and CDR2: SGDLS, YYNGEE. The V end was cut by 0 bases, the J end by 10 bases, with 11 bases between. The CDR3 DNA reads as TGTGCCAGCAGCGTAGGCAGTTTTTATCCCCAGCATTTT. Its protein is CASSVGSFYPQHF.

CDR3 in amino acids: CASSYANRVQPQHF. The CDR3 DNA is TGTGCCAGCAGTTACGCGAACAGGGTTCAGCCCCAGCATTTT. V is TRBV6-2 or TRBV6-3 and J is TRBJ1-5; possible D gene TRBD1, 6 bases. Trimming removed 2 bases at V and 6 bases at J, with 11 bases between. There are 14 residues in the CDR3. Germline values: CDR1 MNHEY, CDR2 SVGEGT.

The CDR3 DNA follows: TGTGCCAGCCACGTACAACAACACTATGGCTACACCTTC. Translating gives CASHVQQHYGYTF. The genes are TRBV6-5 and TRBJ1-2, with D uncertain. Germline assignment: CDR1 MNHEY and CDR2 SVGAGI. The CDR3 runs to 13 residues. V lost 8 bases to trimming and J lost 3 bases, with 13 bases between them.

The table lists this clone with a few counts. The J gene is TRBJ1-1, the V gene TRBV4-1; D ambiguous. Germline CDR1 is MGHRA and CDR2 is YSYEKL. This CDR3 contains 15 residues. Trimming took 1 base from V and 0 from J, leaving 9 bases between them. The CDR3: CASSQGPNMNTEAFF. The CDR3, as DNA: TGCGCCAGCAGCCAAGGACCGAATATGAACACTGAAGCTTTCTTT.

V is TRBV18 and J is TRBJ1-2; 8 nucleotides line up with TRBD1. The CDR3 sequence is 15 residues long. In germline, CDR1 is KGHSH, CDR2 LQKENI. V lost 6 bases and J lost 5; bases outside the gene matches: 11. The chain's CDR3 is CASSPDRAVVYGYTF. CDR3 bases: TGTGCCAGCTCCCCGGACAGGGCAGTTGTATATGGCTACACCTTC.

The chain combines TRBV5-6 with TRBJ2-7; D perhaps matches TRBD1 (7 bases). The CDR3 spans 14 residues. Trimming left V 10 bases short and J 2 bases short, with 19 bases between. Germline V gives CDR1 SGHDT, CDR2 YYEEEE. The CDR3 sequence: CAGPRAGGTYEQYF. In DNA form, the CDR3 reads TGTGCCGGCCCTCGGGCAGGGGGGACCTACGAGCAGTACTTC.

V and J are TRBV6-5 and TRBJ2-1, with D perhaps matching TRBD2 (5 bases). CDR1 and CDR2 from the germline V gene are MNHEY and SVGAGI. Trimming pared 6 bases from V and 0 bases from J, leaving 12 bases between. The CDR3 sequence is 15 residues long. The CDR3 sequence: CASSLLGSSYNEQFF. The CDR3 nucleotides read TGTGCCAGCAGCCTCCTGGGGAGCTCCTACAATGAGCAGTTCTTC.

The chain uses TRBV19 and TRBJ1-2, with 7 bases lining up with TRBD1. Trimming removed 1 base from V and 10 bases from J; junction bases left unmatched: 6. The length of the CDR3 is 13 residues. The germline gives CDR1 LNHDA, CDR2 SQIVND (reference sequence). The CDR3 sequence: CASSIGDSSDYTF. CDR3 in DNA: TGTGCCAGTAGTATAGGGGACAGTTCCGACTACACCTTC.

J is TRBJ1-6 and V is TRBV15; D remains ambiguous. Germline V gene data show CDR1 as LNHNV and CDR2 as YYDKDF (reference sequence). The CDR3 extends over 15 amino acids. V was shortened by 0 bases and J by 13 bases, with 16 bases between the two germline ends. The CDR3 DNA reads as TGTGCCACCAGCAGAGACCCCGGGAGGGTGAGTCCCCTCCACTTT. This codes for CATSRDPGRVSPLHF.

The chain carries TRBV4-3 and TRBJ2-5; D is unresolved. Germline V lookup: CDR1 LGHNA, CDR2 YSLEER. Trimming stripped 0 bases from V and 4 bases from J, with 6 bases between. CDR3 size: 13 residues. DNA for the CDR3: TGCGCCAGCAGCCAAGAAACCCGAGAGACCCAGTACTTC. Protein: CASSQETRETQYF.